The subject of this entry is one TCR beta chain. The sample comes from a study of shared clonotypes between healthy human individuals. TCRdb's table, derived via immunoSEQ multiplex PCR, lists solely in-frame clones and lacks some. The table has around 500,000 clones, about 82% seen once. Genomic DNA came from around 100 million PBMCs in unsorted samples. CDR1 and CDR2 (germline): KGHSH, LQKENI. This CDR3 has 15 amino acids. The V gene end was trimmed by 6 bases and the J gene end by 4 bases; junction bases not matched to a gene: 7. What was sequenced was PBMCs. The chain joins TRBV18 to TRBJ2-3; 10 bases map to TRBD2. The TCR sequence derives from a woman in her 40s in good health. Some clones in this sample may be carry-over from other donors' samples. CDR3: CASSQREGNADTQYF. CDR3 DNA: TGTGCCAGCTCGCAGCGGGAGGGAAACGCAGATACGCAGTATTTT.